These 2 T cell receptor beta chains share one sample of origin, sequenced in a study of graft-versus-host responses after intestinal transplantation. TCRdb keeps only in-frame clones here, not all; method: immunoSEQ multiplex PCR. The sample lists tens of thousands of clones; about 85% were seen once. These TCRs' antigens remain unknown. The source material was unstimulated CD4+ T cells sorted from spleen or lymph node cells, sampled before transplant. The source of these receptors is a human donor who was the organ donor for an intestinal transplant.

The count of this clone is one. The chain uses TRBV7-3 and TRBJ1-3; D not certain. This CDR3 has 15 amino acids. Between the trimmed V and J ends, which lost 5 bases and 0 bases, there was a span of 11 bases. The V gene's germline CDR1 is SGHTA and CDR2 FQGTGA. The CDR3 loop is CASSEDGNSGNTIYF. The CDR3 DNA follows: TGTGCCAGCAGCGAGGACGGGAACTCTGGAAACACCATATATTTT.

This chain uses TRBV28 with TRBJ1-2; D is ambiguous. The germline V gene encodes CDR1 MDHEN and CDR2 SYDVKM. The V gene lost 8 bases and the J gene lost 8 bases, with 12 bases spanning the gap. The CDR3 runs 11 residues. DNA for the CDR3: TGTGCCAGCTCCAACCCCCTAGGCTACACCTTC. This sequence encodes CASSNPLGYTF.